This TCR beta chain appears in the sequencing data of a study of identical twins. Template switching created a universal primer site, and the cDNA included unique molecular identifiers. TCRdb reprocessed the 5' RACE reads via MiXCR and lists one record per CDR3 protein. The table includes hundreds of thousands of distinct CDR3 sequences, approximately 9% detected once. The sequence was obtained from a young woman in good health. Sequencing used memory (CD45RO+) T cells sorted from blood.

For the CDR3, the DNA is TGTGCCAGCAGCTTTTCCGGGACAGAACCCTATGGCTACACCTTC. Protein product: CASSFSGTEPYGYTF. The chain is built from TRBV7-8 and TRBJ1-2, with 7 bases fitting TRBD1. Germline CDR1 reads SGHVS; CDR2 reads FQNEAQ. The CDR3 is made up of 15 amino acids. The trim removed 3 bases at V and 4 bases at J, leaving 8 bases unmatched.